This paragraph covers one TCR beta chain sequence. What it binds is not known. The data belong to a study of regulatory and conventional T cells in RAG deficiency. Germline CDR1 reads MNHNS; CDR2 reads SASEGT. The CDR3 spans 14 residues. The V and J ends lost 5 bases and 4 bases respectively, with 12 bases between them. Genomic DNA came from blood regulatory T cells gated CD4+ CD25-high CD127-low. Sequencing used immunoSEQ multiplex PCR; TCRdb keeps in-frame clones, though not all of them. In the table there are about 19,000 clones, approximately 86% of which are singletons. Study conclusions and caveats: In Omenn syndrome, sorted "Tregs" may be peripherally activated cells.

The same data also contributed to another study, on regulatory T cells. That publication notes: Amplification used 52 TRBV primers and 13 TRBJ primers.

This sequence joins TRBV6-1 and TRBJ1-5; D perhaps matches TRBD1 (6 bases). This clonotype originated in a human donor in good health. Sequenced: Tregs sorted from blood. CDR3 in DNA: TGTGCCAGCAGTACCAGGGGTATGAATCAGCCCCAGCATTTT. Its translation is CASSTRGMNQPQHF.